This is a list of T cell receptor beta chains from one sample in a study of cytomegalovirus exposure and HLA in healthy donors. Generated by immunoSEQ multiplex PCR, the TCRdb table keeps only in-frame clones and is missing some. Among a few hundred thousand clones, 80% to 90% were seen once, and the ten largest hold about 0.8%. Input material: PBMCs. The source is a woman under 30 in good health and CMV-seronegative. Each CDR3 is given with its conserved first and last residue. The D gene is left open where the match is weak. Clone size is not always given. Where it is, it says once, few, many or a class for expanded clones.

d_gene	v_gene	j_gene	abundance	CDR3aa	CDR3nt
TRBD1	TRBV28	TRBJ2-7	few	CASSPDRAGHEQYF	TGTGCCAGCAGCCCTGACAGGGCTGGTCACGAGCAGTACTTC
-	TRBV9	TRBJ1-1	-	CASSAQGEAFF	TGTGCCAGCAGCGCCCAGGGGGAAGCTTTCTTT
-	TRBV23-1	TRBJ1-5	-	CASHPGGTNQPQHF	TGCGCCAGCCACCCCGGGGGGACCAATCAGCCCCAGCATTTT
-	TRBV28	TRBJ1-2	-	CASMTPNEGYGYTF	TGTGCCAGCATGACCCCAAACGAGGGCTATGGCTACACCTTC
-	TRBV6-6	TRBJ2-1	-	CASSSGSSYNEQFF	TGTGCCAGCAGTTCGGGGAGCTCCTACAATGAGCAGTTCTTC
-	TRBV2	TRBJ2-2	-	CASIFPPANTGELFF	TGTGCCAGCATCTTCCCGCCGGCGAACACCGGGGAGCTGTTTTTT
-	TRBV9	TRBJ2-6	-	CASSVRGSGANVLTF	TGTGCCAGCAGTGTCAGGGGCTCTGGGGCCAACGTCCTGACTTTC
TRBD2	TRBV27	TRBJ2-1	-	CASSPIAGGLNEQFF	TGTGCCAGCAGCCCAATAGCGGGGGGTTTAAATGAGCAGTTCTTC
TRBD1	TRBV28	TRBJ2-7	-	CASSSTGAYEQYF	TGTGCCAGCAGTTCCACAGGGGCCTACGAGCAGTACTTC
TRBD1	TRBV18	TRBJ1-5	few	CASSLGQGNQPQHF	TGTGCCAGCTCACTCGGACAGGGGAATCAGCCCCAGCATTTT
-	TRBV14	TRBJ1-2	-	CASSQVHRDYGYTF	TGTGCCAGCAGCCAAGTACACAGGGACTATGGCTACACCTTC
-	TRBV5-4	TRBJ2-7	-	CASSYGQSSYEQYF	TGTGCCAGCAGCTACGGACAGAGCTCCTACGAGCAGTACTTC
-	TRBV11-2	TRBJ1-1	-	CASSLSGTEAFF	TGTGCCAGCAGCTTATCAGGGACTGAAGCTTTCTTT
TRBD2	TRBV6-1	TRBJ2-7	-	CASNPSGRAYEQYF	TGTGCCAGCAACCCGAGCGGGAGAGCGTACGAGCAGTACTTC
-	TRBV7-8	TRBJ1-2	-	CASTTDRTLGYTF	TGTGCCAGCACCACCGACAGGACTCTTGGCTACACCTTC
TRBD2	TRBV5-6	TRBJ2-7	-	CASNRRLAGNYEQYF	TGTGCCAGCAACCGAAGACTAGCGGGGAACTACGAGCAGTACTTC
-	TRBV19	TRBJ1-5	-	CASSTVVQGQPQHF	TGTGCCAGTAGTACCGTGGTACAGGGACAGCCCCAGCATTTT
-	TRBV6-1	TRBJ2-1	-	CASSEGLGRRNEQFF	TGTGCCAGCAGTGAGGGTCTGGGGAGGAGGAATGAGCAGTTCTTC
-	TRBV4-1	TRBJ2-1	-	CASSQEMRTLYNEQFF	TGCGCCAGCAGCCAAGAGATGCGGACACTTTACAATGAGCAGTTCTTC
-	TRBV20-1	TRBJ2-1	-	CSARLVNEQFF	TGCAGTGCTCGACTAGTGAATGAGCAGTTCTTC
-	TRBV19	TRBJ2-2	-	CASKSAGTRNTGELFF	TGTGCCAGTAAATCAGCTGGGACACGGAACACCGGGGAGCTGTTTTTT
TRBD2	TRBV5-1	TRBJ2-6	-	CASSPPGGSGANVLTF	TGCGCCAGCAGCCCCCCGGGGGGCTCTGGGGCCAACGTCCTGACTTTC
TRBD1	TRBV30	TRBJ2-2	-	CAWRGTGGLTGELFF	TGTGCCTGGAGAGGGACAGGGGGCTTAACCGGGGAGCTGTTTTTT
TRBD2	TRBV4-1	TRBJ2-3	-	CASSHQRGGRGDTQYF	TGCGCCAGCAGCCATCAGCGGGGGGGCCGGGGAGATACGCAGTATTTT
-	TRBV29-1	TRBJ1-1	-	CSVGQSTEAFF	TGCAGCGTTGGACAGTCCACTGAAGCTTTCTTT
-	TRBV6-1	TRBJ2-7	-	CASQVPGEQYF	TGTGCCAGCCAAGTCCCGGGGGAGCAGTACTTC
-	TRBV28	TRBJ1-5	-	CASSSLIVREGNQPQHF	TGTGCCAGCAGTTCTCTTATCGTCAGGGAGGGCAATCAGCCCCAGCATTTT
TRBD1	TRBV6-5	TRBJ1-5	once	CASRRMGQGYQPQHF	TGTGCCAGCAGAAGAATGGGACAGGGGTATCAGCCCCAGCATTTT
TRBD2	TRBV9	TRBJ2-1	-	CASSVGLAGVSYNEQFF	TGTGCCAGCAGCGTAGGACTAGCGGGAGTCTCCTACAATGAGCAGTTCTTC
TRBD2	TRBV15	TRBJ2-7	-	CATSYSGGFYEQYF	TGTGCCACCAGCTATAGCGGGGGGTTCTACGAGCAGTACTTC
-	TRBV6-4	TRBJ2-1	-	CASSDGGSFDNGEQFF	TGTGCCAGCAGTGACGGTGGGTCTTTTGACAATGGGGAGCAGTTCTTC
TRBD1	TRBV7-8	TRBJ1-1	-	CASSFGTANTEAFF	TGTGCCAGCAGCTTCGGGACAGCGAACACTGAAGCTTTCTTT
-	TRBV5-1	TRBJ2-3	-	CASKSRQYTDTQYF	TGCGCCAGCAAGTCCAGACAATACACAGATACGCAGTATTTT
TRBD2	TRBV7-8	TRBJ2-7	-	CASSLTLGSGGSYEQYF	TGTGCCAGCAGCTTAACCTTGGGTAGCGGGGGGTCCTACGAGCAGTACTTC
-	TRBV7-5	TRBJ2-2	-	CVRKRTGELFF	TGTGTCAGAAAGAGAACCGGGGAGCTGTTTTTT
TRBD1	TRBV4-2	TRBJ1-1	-	CASSHRTGFTNTEAFF	TGTGCCAGCAGCCACAGGACAGGGTTCACGAACACTGAAGCTTTCTTT
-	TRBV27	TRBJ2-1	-	CASSRVGTGSSYNEQFF	TGTGCCAGCAGTCGCGTCGGTACAGGGAGCTCCTACAATGAGCAGTTCTTC
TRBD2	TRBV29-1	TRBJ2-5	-	CSTGGLAGNQETQYF	TGCAGCACCGGGGGACTAGCGGGAAACCAAGAGACCCAGTACTTC
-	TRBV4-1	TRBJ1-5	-	CASSQGDNSNQPQHF	TGCGCCAGCAGCCAAGGTGACAATAGCAATCAGCCCCAGCATTTT
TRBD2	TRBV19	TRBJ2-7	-	CASSGSGTYEQYF	TGTGCCAGTAGCGGTAGCGGGACCTACGAGCAGTACTTC
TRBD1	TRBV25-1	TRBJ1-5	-	CASSADRGNQPQHF	TGTGCCAGCAGTGCTGACAGGGGCAATCAGCCCCAGCATTTT
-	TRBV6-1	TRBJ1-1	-	CASSDKTRDGGSSGAFF	TGTGCCAGCAGTGACAAAACGAGGGACGGAGGGTCGTCAGGGGCTTTCTTT
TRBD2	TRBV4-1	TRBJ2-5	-	CASSQRAGGGQETQYF	TGCGCCAGCAGCCAACGTGCGGGAGGGGGTCAAGAGACCCAGTACTTC
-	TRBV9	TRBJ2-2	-	CASSPGAGELFF	TGTGCCAGCAGTCCGGGAGCCGGGGAGCTGTTTTTT
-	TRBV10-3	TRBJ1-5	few	CAIRADINQPQHF	TGTGCCATCAGGGCGGACATCAATCAGCCCCAGCATTTT
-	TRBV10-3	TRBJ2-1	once	CAISERELSSYNEQFF	TGTGCCATCAGTGAACGAGAACTTAGCTCCTACAATGAGCAGTTCTTC
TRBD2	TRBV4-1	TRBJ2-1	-	CASSPRLAGAYNEQFF	TGCGCCAGCAGCCCTCGACTAGCGGGTGCCTACAATGAGCAGTTCTTC
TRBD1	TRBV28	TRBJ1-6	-	CASSFSGTDIFRPNSPLHF	TGTGCCAGCAGTTTTAGCGGGACAGATATATTTAGGCCTAATTCACCCCTCCACTTT
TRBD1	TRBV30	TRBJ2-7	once	CAWRDRGREQYF	TGTGCCTGGCGGGACAGGGGGCGCGAGCAGTACTTC
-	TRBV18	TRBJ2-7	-	CASSLRSGPLEDEQYF	TGTGCCAGCTCCTTGAGAAGCGGCCCTTTAGAGGACGAGCAGTACTTC